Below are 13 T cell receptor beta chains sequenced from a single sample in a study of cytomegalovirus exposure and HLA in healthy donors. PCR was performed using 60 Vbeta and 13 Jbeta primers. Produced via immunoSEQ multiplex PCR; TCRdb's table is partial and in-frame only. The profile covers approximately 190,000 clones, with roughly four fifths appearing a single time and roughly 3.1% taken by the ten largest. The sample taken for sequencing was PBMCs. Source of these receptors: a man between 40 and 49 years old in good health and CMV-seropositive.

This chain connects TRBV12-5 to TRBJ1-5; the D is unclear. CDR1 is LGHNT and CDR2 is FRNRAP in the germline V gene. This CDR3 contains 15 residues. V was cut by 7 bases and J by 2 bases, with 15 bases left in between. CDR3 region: CASERSQLGNQPQHF. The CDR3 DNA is TGTGCTAGTGAAAGATCTCAACTTGGCAATCAGCCCCAGCATTTT. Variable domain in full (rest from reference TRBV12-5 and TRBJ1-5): DARVTQTPRHKVTEMGQEVTMRCQPILGHNTVFWYRQTMMQGLELLAYFRNRAPLDDSGMPKDRFSAEMPDATLATLKIQPSEPRDSAVYFCASERSQLGNQPQHFGDGTRLSIL.

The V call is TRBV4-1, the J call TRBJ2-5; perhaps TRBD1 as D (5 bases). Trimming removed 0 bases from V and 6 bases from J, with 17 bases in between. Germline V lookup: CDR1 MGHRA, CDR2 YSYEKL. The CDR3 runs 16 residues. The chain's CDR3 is CASSQDGAGPWKTQYF. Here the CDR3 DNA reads TGCGCCAGCAGCCAAGATGGGGCAGGTCCTTGGAAGACCCAGTACTTC.

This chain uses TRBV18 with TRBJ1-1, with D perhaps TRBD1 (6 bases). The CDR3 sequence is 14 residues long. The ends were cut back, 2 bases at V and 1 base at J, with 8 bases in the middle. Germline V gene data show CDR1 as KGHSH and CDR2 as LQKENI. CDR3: CASSPEDRNTEAFF. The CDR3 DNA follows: TGTGCCAGCTCACCAGAGGACAGGAACACTGAAGCTTTCTTT.

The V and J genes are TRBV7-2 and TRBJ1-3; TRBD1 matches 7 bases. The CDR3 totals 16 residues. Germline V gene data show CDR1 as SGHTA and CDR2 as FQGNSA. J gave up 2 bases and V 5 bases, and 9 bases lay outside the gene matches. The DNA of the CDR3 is TGTGCCAGCAGCCCCGGGACAGCAAACACTGGAAACACCATATATTTT. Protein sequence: CASSPGTANTGNTIYF.

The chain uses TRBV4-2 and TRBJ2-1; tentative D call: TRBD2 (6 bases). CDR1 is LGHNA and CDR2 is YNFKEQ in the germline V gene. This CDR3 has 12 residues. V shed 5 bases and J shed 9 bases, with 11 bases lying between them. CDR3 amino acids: CASSGDSLEQFF. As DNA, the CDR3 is TGTGCCAGCAGCGGGGACTCACTTGAGCAGTTCTTC.

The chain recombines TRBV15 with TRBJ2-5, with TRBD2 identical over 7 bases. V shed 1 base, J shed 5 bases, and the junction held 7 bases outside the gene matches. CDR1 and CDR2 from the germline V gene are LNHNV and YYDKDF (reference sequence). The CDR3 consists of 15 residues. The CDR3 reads CATSRGAGAGETQYF. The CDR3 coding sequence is TGTGCCACCAGCAGAGGGGCGGGAGCGGGGGAGACCCAGTACTTC.

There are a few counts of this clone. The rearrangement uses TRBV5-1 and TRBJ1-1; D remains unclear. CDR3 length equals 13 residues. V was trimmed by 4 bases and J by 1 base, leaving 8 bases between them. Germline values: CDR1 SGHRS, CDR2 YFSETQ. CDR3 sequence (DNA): TGCGCCAGCAGCGTACTTGGGAACACTGAAGCTTTCTTT. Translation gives CASSVLGNTEAFF.

The CDR3 region has the DNA TGTGCCATCAGTGATCGGGAGGCGTGGACTGAAGCTTTCTTT. Encoded protein: CAISDREAWTEAFF. The V gene is TRBV10-3, the J gene TRBJ1-1, with unresolved D. Trimming shortened V by 3 bases and J by 5 bases, and 13 bases separated the two germline ends. Germline CDR1 is ENHRY and CDR2 is SYGVKD. This CDR3 is built from 14 residues.

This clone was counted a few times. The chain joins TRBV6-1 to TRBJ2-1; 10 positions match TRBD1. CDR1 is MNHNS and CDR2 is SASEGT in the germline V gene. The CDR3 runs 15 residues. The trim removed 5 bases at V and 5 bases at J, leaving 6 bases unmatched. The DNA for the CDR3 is TGTGCCAGCAGTACCGACAGGGGGCGCGACAATGAGCAGTTCTTC. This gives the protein CASSTDRGRDNEQFF.

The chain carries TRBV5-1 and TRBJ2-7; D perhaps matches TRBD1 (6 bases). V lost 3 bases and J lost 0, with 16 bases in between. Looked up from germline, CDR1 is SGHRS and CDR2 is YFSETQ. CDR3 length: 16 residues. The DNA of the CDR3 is TGCGCCAGCAGCTCCGACAGGTGGATGAGCTCCTACGAGCAGTACTTC. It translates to CASSSDRWMSSYEQYF.

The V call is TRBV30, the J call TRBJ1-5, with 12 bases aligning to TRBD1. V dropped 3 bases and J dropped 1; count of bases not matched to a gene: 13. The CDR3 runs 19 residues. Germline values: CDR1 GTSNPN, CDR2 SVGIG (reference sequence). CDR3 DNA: TGTGCCTGGAGGACGAAACCGGGACAGGGGGCGGACAGCAATCAGCCCCAGCATTTT. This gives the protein CAWRTKPGQGADSNQPQHF. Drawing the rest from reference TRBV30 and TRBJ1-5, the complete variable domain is SQTIHQWPATLVQPVGSPLSLECTVEGTSNPNLYWYRQAAGRGLQLLFYSVGIGQISSEVPQNLSASRPQDRQFILSSKKLLLSDSGFYLCAWRTKPGQGADSNQPQHFGDGTRLSIL.

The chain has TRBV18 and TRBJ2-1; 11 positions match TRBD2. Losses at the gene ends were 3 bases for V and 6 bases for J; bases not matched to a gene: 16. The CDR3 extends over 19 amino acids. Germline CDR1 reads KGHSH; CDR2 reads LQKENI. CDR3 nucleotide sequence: TGTGCCAGCTCACCGGGGAAATTTTTTAGCGGGGGGGCCGTCAATGAGCAGTTCTTC. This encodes CASSPGKFFSGGAVNEQFF.

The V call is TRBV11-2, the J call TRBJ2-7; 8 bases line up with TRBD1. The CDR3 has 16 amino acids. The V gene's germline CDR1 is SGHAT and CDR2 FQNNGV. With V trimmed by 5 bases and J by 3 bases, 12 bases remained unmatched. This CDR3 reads CASSPPWETGDYEQYF. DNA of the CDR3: TGTGCCAGCAGCCCTCCGTGGGAGACAGGGGACTACGAGCAGTACTTC.